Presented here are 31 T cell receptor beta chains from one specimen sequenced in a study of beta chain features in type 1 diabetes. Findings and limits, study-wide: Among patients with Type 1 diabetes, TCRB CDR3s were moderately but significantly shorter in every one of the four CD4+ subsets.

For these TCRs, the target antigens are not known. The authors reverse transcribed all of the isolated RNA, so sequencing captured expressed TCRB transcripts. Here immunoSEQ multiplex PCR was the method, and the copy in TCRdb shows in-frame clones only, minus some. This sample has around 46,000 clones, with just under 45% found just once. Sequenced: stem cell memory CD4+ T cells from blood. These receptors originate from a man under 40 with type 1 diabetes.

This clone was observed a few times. The CDR3 sequence is CASSQNYGYTF. CDR3 nucleotide sequence: TGTGCCAGCTCCCAGAACTATGGCTACACCTTC. The genes are TRBV18 and TRBJ1-2; D ambiguous. Trimming took 6 bases from V and 2 from J, leaving 4 bases between them. CDR1 KGHSH and CDR2 LQKENI come from the germline V gene. This CDR3 is 11 amino acids long.

CDR3 residues: CASSPRQILNTEAFF. The CDR3 DNA follows: TGTGCCAGCAGCCCCCGACAGATTCTGAACACTGAAGCTTTCTTT. J is TRBJ1-1 and V is TRBV7-9; a weak D match, TRBD1 (5 bases). Germline lookup yields CDR1 SEHNR and CDR2 FQNEAQ (reference sequence). Trimming left V 5 bases short and J 0 bases short, with 13 bases between. The CDR3 runs 15 residues.

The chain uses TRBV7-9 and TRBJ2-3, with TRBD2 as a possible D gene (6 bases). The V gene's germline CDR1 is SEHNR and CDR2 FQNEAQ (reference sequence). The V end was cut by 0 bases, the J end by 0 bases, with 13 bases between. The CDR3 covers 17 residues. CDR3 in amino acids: CASSLAPDSGSTDTQYF. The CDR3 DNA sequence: TGTGCCAGCAGCTTAGCGCCGGATAGCGGAAGCACAGATACGCAGTATTTT.

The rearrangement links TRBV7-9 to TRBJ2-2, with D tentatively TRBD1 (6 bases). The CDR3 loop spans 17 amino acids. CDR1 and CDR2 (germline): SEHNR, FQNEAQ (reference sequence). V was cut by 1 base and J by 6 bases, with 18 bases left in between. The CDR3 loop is CASSLGVMAGDAGELFF. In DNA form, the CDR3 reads TGTGCCAGCAGCTTAGGTGTTATGGCAGGGGATGCCGGGGAGCTGTTTTTT.

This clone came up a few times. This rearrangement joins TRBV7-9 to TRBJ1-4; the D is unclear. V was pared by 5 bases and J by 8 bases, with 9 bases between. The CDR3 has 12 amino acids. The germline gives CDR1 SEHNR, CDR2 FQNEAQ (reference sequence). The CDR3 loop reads CASSREYEKLFF. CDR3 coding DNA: TGTGCCAGCAGCCGGGAATACGAAAAACTGTTTTTT.

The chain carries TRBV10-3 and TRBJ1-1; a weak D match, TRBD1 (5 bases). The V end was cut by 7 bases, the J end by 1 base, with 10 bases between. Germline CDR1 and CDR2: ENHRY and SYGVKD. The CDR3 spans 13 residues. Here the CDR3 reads CAIKKTENTEAFF. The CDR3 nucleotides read TGTGCCATCAAAAAGACAGAGAACACTGAAGCTTTCTTT.

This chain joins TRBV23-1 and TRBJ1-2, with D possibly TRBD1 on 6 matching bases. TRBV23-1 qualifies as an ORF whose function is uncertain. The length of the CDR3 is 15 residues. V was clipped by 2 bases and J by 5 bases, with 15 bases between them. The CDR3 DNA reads TGCGCCAGCAGTCAAGGATCAGGGGTCGGTTATGGCTACACCTTC. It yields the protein CASSQGSGVGYGYTF.

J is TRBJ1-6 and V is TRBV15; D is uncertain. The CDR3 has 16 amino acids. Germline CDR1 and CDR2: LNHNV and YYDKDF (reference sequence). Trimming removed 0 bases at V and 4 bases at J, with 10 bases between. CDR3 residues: CATSRDRSSYNSPLHF. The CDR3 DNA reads TGTGCCACCAGCAGAGATCGGAGCAGTTATAATTCACCCCTCCACTTT.

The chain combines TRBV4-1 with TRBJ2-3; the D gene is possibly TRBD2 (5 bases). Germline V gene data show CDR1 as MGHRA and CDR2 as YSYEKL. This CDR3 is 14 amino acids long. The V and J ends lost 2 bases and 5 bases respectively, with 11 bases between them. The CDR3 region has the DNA TGCGCCAGCAGCCAACTCGACTACTTAGATACGCAGTATTTT. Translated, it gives CASSQLDYLDTQYF.

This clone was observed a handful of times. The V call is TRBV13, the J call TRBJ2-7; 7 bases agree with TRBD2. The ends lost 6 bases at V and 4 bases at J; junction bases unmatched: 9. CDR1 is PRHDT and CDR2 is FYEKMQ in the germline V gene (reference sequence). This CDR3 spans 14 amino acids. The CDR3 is CASRYLTGGYEQYF. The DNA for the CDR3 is TGTGCCAGCAGGTATCTAACGGGGGGATACGAGCAGTACTTC.

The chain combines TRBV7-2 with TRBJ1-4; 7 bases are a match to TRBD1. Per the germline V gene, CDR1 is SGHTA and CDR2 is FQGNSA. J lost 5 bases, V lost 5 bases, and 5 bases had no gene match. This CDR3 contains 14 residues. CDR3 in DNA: TGTGCCAGCAGCAGGACAGGAATAAATGAAAAACTGTTTTTT. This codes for CASSRTGINEKLFF. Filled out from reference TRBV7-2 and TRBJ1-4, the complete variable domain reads GAGVSQSPSNKVTEKGKDVELRCDPISGHTALYWYRQSLGQGLEFLIYFQGNSAPDKSGLPSDRFSAERTGGSVSTLTIQRTQQEDSAVYLCASSRTGINEKLFFGSGTQLSVL.

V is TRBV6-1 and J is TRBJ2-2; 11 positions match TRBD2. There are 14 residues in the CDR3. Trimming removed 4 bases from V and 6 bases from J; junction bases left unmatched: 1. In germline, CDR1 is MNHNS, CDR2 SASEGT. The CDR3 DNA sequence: TGTGCCAGCAGTGGACTAGCGGGACCCGGGGAGCTGTTTTTT. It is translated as CASSGLAGPGELFF.

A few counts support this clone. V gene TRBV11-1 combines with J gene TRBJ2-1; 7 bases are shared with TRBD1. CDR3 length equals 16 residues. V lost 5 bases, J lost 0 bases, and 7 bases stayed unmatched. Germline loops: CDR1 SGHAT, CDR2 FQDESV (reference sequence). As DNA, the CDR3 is TGTGCCAGCAGCCGAACCCGGGACAGCTCCTACAATGAGCAGTTCTTC. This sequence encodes CASSRTRDSSYNEQFF. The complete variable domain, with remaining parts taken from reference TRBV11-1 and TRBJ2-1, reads EAEVAQSPRYKITEKSQAVAFWCDPISGHATLYWYRQILGQGPELLVQFQDESVVDDSQLPKDRFSAERLKGVDSTLKIQPAELGDSAMYLCASSRTRDSSYNEQFFGPGTRLTVL.

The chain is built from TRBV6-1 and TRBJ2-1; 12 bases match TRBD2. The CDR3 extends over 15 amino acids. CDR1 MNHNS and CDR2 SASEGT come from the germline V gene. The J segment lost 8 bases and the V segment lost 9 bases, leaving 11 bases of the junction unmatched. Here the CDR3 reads CASRLAGEGGYEQFF. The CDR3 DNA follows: TGTGCCAGTCGACTAGCGGGAGAGGGGGGGTATGAGCAGTTCTTC.

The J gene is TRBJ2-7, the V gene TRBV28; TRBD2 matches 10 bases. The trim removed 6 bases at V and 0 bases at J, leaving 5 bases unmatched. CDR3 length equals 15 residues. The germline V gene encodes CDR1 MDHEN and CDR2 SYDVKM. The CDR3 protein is CASSASGGVSYEQYF. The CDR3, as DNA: TGTGCCAGCAGCGCTAGCGGGGGTGTCTCCTACGAGCAGTACTTC.

Here the CDR3 reads CASSLGGSVKNIQYF. As DNA, the CDR3 is TGCGCCAGCAGCTTAGGTGGGAGCGTCAAAAACATTCAGTACTTC. This chain joins TRBV5-1 and TRBJ2-4, with D perhaps matching TRBD2 (5 bases). V was pared by 2 bases and J by 3 bases, with 12 bases between. The germline gives CDR1 SGHRS, CDR2 YFSETQ. This CDR3 has 15 amino acids.

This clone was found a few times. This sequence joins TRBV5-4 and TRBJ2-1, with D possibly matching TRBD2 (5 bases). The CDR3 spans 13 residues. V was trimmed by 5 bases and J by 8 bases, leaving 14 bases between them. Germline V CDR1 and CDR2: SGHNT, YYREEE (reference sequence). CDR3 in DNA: TGTGCCAGCAGGCAGAATATCGGGGATGAGCAGTTCTTC. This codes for CASRQNIGDEQFF. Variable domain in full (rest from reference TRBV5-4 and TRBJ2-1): ETGVTQSPTHLIKTRGQQVTLRCSSQSGHNTVSWYQQALGQGPQFIFQYYREEENGRGNFPPRFSGLQFPNYSSELNVNALELDDSALYLCASRQNIGDEQFFGPGTRLTVL.

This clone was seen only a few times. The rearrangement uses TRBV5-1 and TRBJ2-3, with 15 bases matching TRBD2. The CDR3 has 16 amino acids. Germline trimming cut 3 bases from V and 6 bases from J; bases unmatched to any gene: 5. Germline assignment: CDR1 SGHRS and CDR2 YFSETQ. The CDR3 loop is CASSWGLAGGGDTQYF. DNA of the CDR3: TGCGCCAGCAGCTGGGGACTAGCGGGAGGCGGCGATACGCAGTATTTT. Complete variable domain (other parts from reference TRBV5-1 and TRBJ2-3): KAGVTQTPRYLIKTRGQQVTLSCSPISGHRSVSWYQQTPGQGLQFLFEYFSETQRNKGNFPGRFSGRQFSNSRSEMNVSTLELGDSALYLCASSWGLAGGGDTQYFGPGTRLTVL.

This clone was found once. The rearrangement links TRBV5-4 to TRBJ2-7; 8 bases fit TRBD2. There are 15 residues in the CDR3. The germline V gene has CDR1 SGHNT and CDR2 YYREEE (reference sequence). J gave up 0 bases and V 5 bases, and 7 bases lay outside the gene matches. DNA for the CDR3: TGTGCCAGCAGTTTTAAGCGGGAGAGCTCCTACGAGCAGTACTTC. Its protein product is CASSFKRESSYEQYF.

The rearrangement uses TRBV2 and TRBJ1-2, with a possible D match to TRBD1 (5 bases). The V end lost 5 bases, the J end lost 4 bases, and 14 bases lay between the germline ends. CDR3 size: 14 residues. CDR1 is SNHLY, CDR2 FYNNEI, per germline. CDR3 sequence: CASSLGQGSYGYTF. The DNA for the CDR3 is TGTGCCAGCAGTCTAGGGCAGGGAAGCTATGGCTACACCTTC.

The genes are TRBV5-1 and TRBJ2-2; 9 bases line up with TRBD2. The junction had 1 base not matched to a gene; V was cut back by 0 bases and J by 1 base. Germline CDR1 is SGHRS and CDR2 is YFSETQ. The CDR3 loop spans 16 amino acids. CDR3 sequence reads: CASSLGLAVNTGELFF. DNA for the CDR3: TGCGCCAGCAGCTTGGGACTAGCGGTGAACACCGGGGAGCTGTTTTTT.

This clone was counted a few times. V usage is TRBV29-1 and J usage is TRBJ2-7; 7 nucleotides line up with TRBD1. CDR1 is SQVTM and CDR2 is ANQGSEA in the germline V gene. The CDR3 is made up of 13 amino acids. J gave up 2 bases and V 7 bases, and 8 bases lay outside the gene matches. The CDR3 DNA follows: TGCAGCGCTCGACAGGGTTGGGCCTACGAGCAGTACTTC. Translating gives CSARQGWAYEQYF.

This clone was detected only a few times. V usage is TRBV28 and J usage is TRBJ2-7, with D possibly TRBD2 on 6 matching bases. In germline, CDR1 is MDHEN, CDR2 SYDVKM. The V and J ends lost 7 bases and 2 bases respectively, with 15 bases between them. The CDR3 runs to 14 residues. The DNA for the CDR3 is TGTGCCAGCACCATAGAGGGGAGGACCTACGAGCAGTACTTC. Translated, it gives CASTIEGRTYEQYF.

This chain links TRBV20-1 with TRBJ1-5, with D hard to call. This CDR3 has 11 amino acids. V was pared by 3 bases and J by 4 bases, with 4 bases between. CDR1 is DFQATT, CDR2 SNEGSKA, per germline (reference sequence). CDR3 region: CSASPNQPQHF. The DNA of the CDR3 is TGCAGTGCTAGCCCAAATCAGCCCCAGCATTTT.

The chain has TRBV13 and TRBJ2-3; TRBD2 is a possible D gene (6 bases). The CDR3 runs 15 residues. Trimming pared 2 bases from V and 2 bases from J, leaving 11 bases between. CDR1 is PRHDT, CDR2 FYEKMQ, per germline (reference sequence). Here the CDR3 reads CASSLIRGFTDTQYF. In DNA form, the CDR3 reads TGTGCCAGCAGCTTAATCCGGGGGTTCACAGATACGCAGTATTTT.

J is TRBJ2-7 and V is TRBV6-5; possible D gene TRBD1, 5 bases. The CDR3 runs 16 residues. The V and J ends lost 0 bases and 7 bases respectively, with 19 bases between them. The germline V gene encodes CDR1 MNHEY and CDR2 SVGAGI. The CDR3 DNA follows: TGTGCCAGCAGTTACTCGTACATCCAGGGCTTAGGGGAGCAGTACTTC. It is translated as CASSYSYIQGLGEQYF.

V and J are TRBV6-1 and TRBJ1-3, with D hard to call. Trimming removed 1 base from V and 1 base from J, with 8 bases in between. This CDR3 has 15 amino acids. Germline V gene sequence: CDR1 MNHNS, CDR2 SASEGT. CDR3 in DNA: TGTGCCAGCAGTGAAGTTCTAGGATCTGGAAACACCATATATTTT. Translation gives CASSEVLGSGNTIYF.

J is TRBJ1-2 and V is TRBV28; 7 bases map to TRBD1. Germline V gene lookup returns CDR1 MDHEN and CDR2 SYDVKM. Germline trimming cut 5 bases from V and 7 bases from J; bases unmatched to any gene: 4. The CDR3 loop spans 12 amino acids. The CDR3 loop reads CASSTQGVGYTF. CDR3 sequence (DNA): TGTGCCAGCAGTACCCAGGGGGTTGGCTACACCTTC.

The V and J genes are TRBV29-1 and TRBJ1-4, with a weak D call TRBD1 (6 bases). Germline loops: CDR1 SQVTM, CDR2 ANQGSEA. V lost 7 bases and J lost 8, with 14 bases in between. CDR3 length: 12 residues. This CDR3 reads CSGGGPGEKLFF. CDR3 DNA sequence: TGCAGCGGCGGGGGCCCGGGGGAAAAACTGTTTTTT.

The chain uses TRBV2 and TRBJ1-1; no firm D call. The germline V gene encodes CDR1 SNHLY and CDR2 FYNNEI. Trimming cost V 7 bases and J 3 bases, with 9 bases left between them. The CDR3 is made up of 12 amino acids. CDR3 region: CASTPGYTEAFF. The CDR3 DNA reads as TGTGCCAGCACCCCCGGGTACACTGAAGCTTTCTTT.

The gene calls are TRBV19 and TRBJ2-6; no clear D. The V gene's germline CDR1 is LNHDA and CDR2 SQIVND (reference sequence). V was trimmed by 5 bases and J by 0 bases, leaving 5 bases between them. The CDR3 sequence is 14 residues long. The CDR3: CASSSYSGANVLTF. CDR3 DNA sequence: TGTGCCAGTAGTTCTTACTCTGGGGCCAACGTCCTGACTTTC.